These 32 T cell receptor beta chains came from one sample sequenced in a study of siplizumab effects on memory and regulatory T cells. This table comes from immunoSEQ multiplex PCR, and its TCRdb copy is limited to in-frame clones, with some not included. Of approximately 100,000 clones listed, around 95% are singletons. Sequenced: Tregs sorted from blood. The receptors derive from a human donor in good health.

The V and J genes are TRBV2 and TRBJ1-5; a weak D match, TRBD1 (6 bases). The CDR3 runs to 14 residues. With 6 bases removed from V and 1 base from J, the gap between germline ends came to 10 bases. The germline V gene has CDR1 SNHLY and CDR2 FYNNEI. CDR3 sequence: CASSRDKSNQPQHF. CDR3 in DNA: TGTGCCAGCAGCCGGGACAAAAGCAATCAGCCCCAGCATTTT.

The CDR3 coding sequence is TGTGCCAGCAGCTACAGGGTTGGCACTGAAGCTTTCTTT. Translated: CASSYRVGTEAFF. The chain is built from TRBV2 and TRBJ1-1; tentatively, D is TRBD1 (6 bases). Germline CDR1 SNHLY, CDR2 FYNNEI. This CDR3 contains 13 residues. Trimming removed 6 bases at V and 4 bases at J, with 12 bases between.

The chain links TRBV7-8 to TRBJ2-3; 8 bases fit TRBD1. V gave up 5 bases and J gave up 3 bases; unmatched junction bases: 7. This CDR3 has 15 amino acids. Germline values: CDR1 SGHVS, CDR2 FQNEAQ. In DNA form, the CDR3 reads TGTGCCAGCAGCCCCTGGACAGGGTTTACAGATACGCAGTATTTT. As protein: CASSPWTGFTDTQYF.

V gene TRBV6-4 combines with J gene TRBJ2-1; TRBD2 matches 13 bases. The germline CDR1 and CDR2 sequences are MRHNA and SNTAGT. V lost 5 bases and J lost 7; bases outside the gene matches: 11. CDR3 length equals 17 residues. The CDR3 DNA follows: TGTGCCAGCAGTCCAGATAGGACTAGCGGGAGTAGGAATGAGCAGTTCTTC. Its translation: CASSPDRTSGSRNEQFF.

The chain carries TRBV18 and TRBJ2-7; the match to TRBD1 covers 8 bases. CDR1 is KGHSH and CDR2 is LQKENI in the germline V gene. The CDR3 covers 15 residues. V dropped 1 base and J dropped 4; count of bases not matched to a gene: 6. The CDR3 bases are TGTGCCAGCTCACCACTTGGACAGGGCCCTTACGAGCAGTACTTC. Its translation: CASSPLGQGPYEQYF.

This chain connects TRBV28 to TRBJ1-2; D is unclear. Germline lookup yields CDR1 MDHEN and CDR2 SYDVKM. Trimming removed 3 bases at V and 3 bases at J, with 8 bases between. This CDR3 spans 13 amino acids. The DNA of the CDR3 is TGTGCCAGCAGTTTGAACAGATACTATGGCTACACCTTC. It is translated as CASSLNRYYGYTF.

The gene calls are TRBV11-1 and TRBJ2-7; either TRBD1 or TRBD2 may supply D (5 bases each). The CDR3 loop spans 15 amino acids. Germline values: CDR1 SGHAT, CDR2 FQDESV (reference sequence). V was trimmed by 0 bases and J by 7 bases, leaving 16 bases between them. The CDR3 region has the DNA TGTGCCAGCAGCTTAGCTTTGAGGGTTCGACAGGAGCAGTACTTC. Protein sequence: CASSLALRVRQEQYF.

This rearrangement joins TRBV6-1 to TRBJ2-1; TRBD2 matches at 7 bases. The germline V gene has CDR1 MNHNS and CDR2 SASEGT. With 3 bases clipped from V and 7 bases from J, the junction kept 9 bases outside the gene matches. The CDR3 runs to 15 residues. The CDR3 DNA reads TGTGCCAGCAGTGACTATTGGGGACTACCTAATGAGCAGTTCTTC. Translating gives CASSDYWGLPNEQFF.

The chain is built from TRBV6-5 and TRBJ1-2; 10 positions match TRBD1. CDR1 MNHEY and CDR2 SVGAGI come from the germline V gene. The CDR3 totals 15 residues. Trimming removed 5 bases from V and 8 bases from J; junction bases left unmatched: 11. CDR3 sequence: CASSPPGQGNWGYTF. CDR3 coding DNA: TGTGCCAGCAGTCCACCGGGACAGGGGAATTGGGGCTACACCTTC.

The chain carries TRBV28 and TRBJ1-5, with 7 bases matching TRBD1. From germline, CDR1 is MDHEN and CDR2 SYDVKM. Trimming removed 6 bases from V and 5 bases from J; junction bases left unmatched: 10. CDR3 length: 15 residues. The CDR3 DNA reads TGTGCCAGCAGAGAGGAAATGGGACAGTATCAGCCCCAGCATTTT. Translating it yields CASREEMGQYQPQHF.

The J gene is TRBJ2-5, the V gene TRBV4-2, with a weak D call TRBD2 (5 bases). V was clipped by 3 bases and J by 5 bases, with 19 bases between them. This CDR3 has 16 amino acids. Germline lookup yields CDR1 LGHNA and CDR2 YNFKEQ. CDR3 nucleotides: TGTGCCAGCAGCCACCGGGGTGATAGCAGAATGGAGACCCAGTACTTC. As protein: CASSHRGDSRMETQYF.

The chain employs TRBV25-1 and TRBJ1-1; 10 bases match TRBD1. The CDR3 contains 14 residues. CDR1 is MGHDK and CDR2 is SYGVNS in the germline V gene. V shed 6 bases, J shed 6 bases, and the junction held 7 bases outside the gene matches. The CDR3 DNA sequence: TGTGCCAGCAGCAGACAGGGGGCGATCTCTGAAGCTTTCTTT. Translated, it gives CASSRQGAISEAFF.

This sequence joins TRBV19 and TRBJ1-3, with 8 bases lining up with TRBD1. The ends lost 6 bases at V and 3 bases at J; junction bases unmatched: 1. This CDR3 comprises 13 residues. The germline V gene has CDR1 LNHDA and CDR2 SQIVND (reference sequence). CDR3 DNA: TGTGCCAGTAGCAGGGGGCTTGGAAACACCATATATTTT. Protein product: CASSRGLGNTIYF.

Written as DNA, the CDR3 is TGTGCCAGCAGCTTAGTCCGGGGTGGAGAGACCCAGTACTTC. Translation gives CASSLVRGGETQYF. The chain links TRBV11-1 to TRBJ2-5; TRBD2 might be the D (5 bases). The V gene lost 1 base and the J gene lost 4 bases, with 10 bases spanning the gap. This CDR3 contains 14 residues. CDR1 and CDR2 from the germline V gene are SGHAT and FQDESV (reference sequence).

This chain joins TRBV10-3 and TRBJ2-5; 7 bases are a match to TRBD1. With 10 bases clipped from V and 2 bases from J, the junction kept 19 bases outside the gene matches. The CDR3 spans 17 residues. Germline assignment: CDR1 ENHRY and CDR2 SYGVKD. This chain's CDR3 is CATSSRPDRFLQETQYF. The CDR3 bases are TGTGCCACCTCTAGCCGCCCGGACAGGTTCCTTCAAGAGACCCAGTACTTC.

This chain uses TRBV10-3 with TRBJ1-1; TRBD1 might be the D (6 bases). CDR1 ENHRY and CDR2 SYGVKD come from the germline V gene. Trimming removed 6 bases from V and 4 bases from J, with 15 bases in between. This CDR3 comprises 14 residues. The CDR3 DNA follows: TGTGCCATCAGGATAGGGGGGCACGGCACTGAAGCTTTCTTT. Its translation: CAIRIGGHGTEAFF.

The CDR3 spells CASSEDTGARGYTF. The CDR3 region has the DNA TGTGCCAGCAGTGAAGATACAGGGGCTCGGGGCTACACCTTC. J is TRBJ1-2 and V is TRBV25-1, with 7 nucleotides matching TRBD1. The junction had 8 bases not matched to a gene; V was cut back by 2 bases and J by 8 bases. The CDR3 runs 14 residues. CDR1 and CDR2 from the germline V gene are MGHDK and SYGVNS.

This clone was detected once. This chain uses TRBV5-1 with TRBJ2-2; TRBD2 aligns across 9 bases. V lost 0 bases, J lost 3 bases, and 3 bases stayed unmatched. The CDR3 is 16 amino acids. The V gene's germline CDR1 is SGHRS and CDR2 YFSETQ. In DNA form, the CDR3 reads TGCGCCAGCAGCTTGGTTGAGCGGGGGGACACCGGGGAGCTGTTTTTT. Protein sequence: CASSLVERGDTGELFF.

The chain couples TRBV28 to TRBJ1-2, with a weak D call TRBD1 (5 bases). The CDR3 is 13 residues long. Germline V gives CDR1 MDHEN, CDR2 SYDVKM. Trimming cost V 2 bases and J 4 bases, with 8 bases left between them. The DNA for the CDR3 is TGTGCCAGCAGTTTACGACAGACCTATGGCTACACCTTC. It encodes CASSLRQTYGYTF.

The chain joins TRBV12-5 to TRBJ2-1; D gene ambiguous. Between the trimmed V and J ends, which lost 3 bases and 4 bases, there was a span of 7 bases. CDR3 length equals 13 residues. Germline-derived CDR1 and CDR2 are LGHNT and FRNRAP. The CDR3 loop is CASGFGPYNEQFF. The CDR3 nucleotides are TGTGCTAGTGGTTTCGGTCCTTACAATGAGCAGTTCTTC.

This chain uses TRBV18 with TRBJ1-1; possible D gene TRBD1, 6 bases. V lost 3 bases and J 10 bases, leaving 18 bases between the germline ends. The CDR3 consists of 14 residues. The V gene's germline CDR1 is KGHSH and CDR2 LQKENI. The chain's CDR3 is CASSPAGHQGGAFF. The CDR3 DNA reads TGTGCCAGCTCACCGGCGGGACACCAAGGAGGAGCTTTCTTT.

The rearrangement uses TRBV7-3 and TRBJ2-7, with D possibly being TRBD2 (6 bases). The CDR3 runs 13 residues. V was cut by 3 bases and J by 3 bases, with 9 bases left in between. Germline CDR1 SGHTA, CDR2 FQGTGA. CDR3 protein: CASSLSTSYEQYF. The DNA for the CDR3 is TGTGCCAGCAGCTTGTCGACTAGCTACGAGCAGTACTTC. Using reference TRBV7-3 and TRBJ2-7 for the parts outside the CDR3, the full variable domain is GAGVSQTPSNKVTEKGKYVELRCDPISGHTALYWYRQSLGQGPEFLIYFQGTGAADDSGLPNDRFFAVRPEGSVSTLKIQRTERGDSAVYLCASSLSTSYEQYFGPGTRLTVT.

This clone has a handful of counts. The rearrangement links TRBV20-1 to TRBJ2-1, with D unclear. CDR1 is DFQATT, CDR2 SNEGSKA, per germline (reference sequence). The V and J ends lost 4 bases and 7 bases respectively, with 8 bases between them. The CDR3 loop spans 11 amino acids. The DNA for the CDR3 is TGCAGTGCTATTTACGGAAATGAGCAGTTCTTC. Encoded protein: CSAIYGNEQFF.

The chain combines TRBV11-2 with TRBJ2-1; perhaps TRBD1 as D (6 bases). This CDR3 spans 16 amino acids. Germline assignment: CDR1 SGHAT and CDR2 FQNNGV. Trimming pared 7 bases from V and 0 bases from J, leaving 16 bases between. CDR3 in DNA: TGTGCCAGCACCCGCAGGGGCTTGAGCTCCTACAATGAGCAGTTCTTC. Translated, it gives CASTRRGLSSYNEQFF. The entire variable domain, with the rest obtained from reference TRBV11-2 and TRBJ2-1, is as follows: EAGVAQSPRYKIIEKRQSVAFWCNPISGHATLYWYQQILGQGPKLLIQFQNNGVVDDSQLPKDRFSAERLKGVDSTLKIQPAKLEDSAVYLCASTRRGLSSYNEQFFGPGTRLTVL.

The chain is built from TRBV27 and TRBJ2-6; D perhaps matches TRBD1 (5 bases). In germline, CDR1 is MNHEY, CDR2 SMNVEV (reference sequence). The CDR3 length is 13 residues. V lost 10 bases and J lost 4, with 11 bases in between. The CDR3 loop reads CATRTSGANVLTF. The CDR3 bases are TGTGCCACCCGGACATCAGGGGCCAACGTCCTGACTTTC. Complete variable domain (other parts from reference TRBV27 and TRBJ2-6): EAQVTQNPRYLITVTGKKLTVTCSQNMNHEYMSWYRQDPGLGLRQIYYSMNVEVTDKGDVPEGYKVSRKEKRNFPLILESPSPNQTSLYFCATRTSGANVLTFGAGSRLTVL.

This rearrangement joins TRBV19 to TRBJ2-1, with 9 nucleotides matching TRBD1. CDR1 is LNHDA, CDR2 SQIVND, per germline (reference sequence). The V and J ends lost 8 bases and 6 bases, in that order; junction bases with no gene match: 11. The CDR3 runs 15 residues. The CDR3 protein is CASQKDRGWANEQFF. The CDR3 nucleotides read TGTGCCAGTCAAAAGGACAGGGGATGGGCCAATGAGCAGTTCTTC.

This chain links TRBV7-3 with TRBJ2-3; D gene unclear. V lost 3 bases and J 4 bases, leaving 8 bases between the germline ends. The germline V gene encodes CDR1 SGHTA and CDR2 FQGTGA. This CDR3 has 13 residues. CDR3 region: CASSFWGSDTQYF. In DNA form, the CDR3 reads TGTGCCAGCAGCTTTTGGGGTTCAGATACGCAGTATTTT.

The chain couples TRBV11-2 to TRBJ1-1; 8 positions match TRBD1. The junction had 4 bases not matched to a gene; V was cut back by 5 bases and J by 5 bases. The CDR3 is 13 residues long. Germline V gene lookup returns CDR1 SGHAT and CDR2 FQNNGV. The CDR3 loop is CASSTRTGTEAFF. CDR3 DNA sequence: TGTGCCAGCAGCACCCGGACAGGGACTGAAGCTTTCTTT.

V is TRBV5-6 and J is TRBJ1-4, with D perhaps matching TRBD1 (5 bases). In germline, CDR1 is SGHDT, CDR2 YYEEEE. V was clipped by 4 bases and J by 12 bases, with 13 bases between them. This CDR3 contains 12 residues. The CDR3: CASSRRMGELFF. CDR3 DNA: TGTGCCAGCAGCCGAAGAATGGGGGAACTGTTTTTT.

Turning to this clone: No DNA is shown, since the ends of the CDR3 on it are uncertain; the CDR3 is the one TCRdb lists. This chain joins TRBV19 and TRBJ2-1; the table's D call, TRBD2, has no DNA check behind it. The CDR3 is made up of 17 amino acids, end residues included. Germline values: CDR1 LNHDA, CDR2 SQIVND (reference sequence). CDR3 sequence: CASSIVAGGTSSIPPFF.

The rearrangement joins TRBV2 to TRBJ2-4, with a possible D match to TRBD1 (5 bases). This CDR3 has 15 amino acids. Trimming pared 5 bases from V and 3 bases from J, leaving 14 bases between. Per germline, CDR1 SNHLY and CDR2 FYNNEI. The CDR3: CASSRKGWDKNIQYF. DNA of the CDR3: TGTGCCAGCAGTAGGAAGGGGTGGGACAAAAACATTCAGTACTTC. Drawing the rest from reference TRBV2 and TRBJ2-4, the complete variable domain is EPEVTQTPSHQVTQMGQEVILRCVPISNHLYFYWYRQILGQKVEFLVSFYNNEISEKSEIFDDQFSVERPDGSNFTLKIRSTKLEDSAMYFCASSRKGWDKNIQYFGAGTRLSVL.

This sequence joins TRBV5-4 and TRBJ2-7; a possible D gene is TRBD2 (5 bases). Germline V gene data show CDR1 as SGHNT and CDR2 as YYREEE (reference sequence). V was clipped by 0 bases and J by 2 bases, with 9 bases between them. The CDR3 is 14 residues long. CDR3: CASSLVSGTYEQYF. CDR3 bases: TGTGCCAGCAGCTTGGTATCGGGGACCTACGAGCAGTACTTC.